These 32 T cell receptor beta chains were all obtained from the same sample, sequenced in a study of blood T cells in healthy people across ages (dated by TCRdb to the mid-2010s). The library was produced with 5' RACE. The instrument given in TCRdb is Illumina HiSeq 2500. The second PCR ran for roughly 7 to 11 cycles and used a J-beta primer mix along with a sample-barcoded 5' primer. The raw public data were reprocessed by TCRdb itself: fastp quality trimming at Q25, MiXCR clonotype calling, in-frame beta chains only. Every distinct CDR3 protein forms one entry, paired with its most common genes and DNA. This sample comprises about 970,000 distinct CDR3 sequences, roughly 51% of them detected only once. The ten largest clones take up roughly 23% of the sample. The sequenced material came from blood. Source of these receptors: a woman aged 55-69 years in good health.

The chain links TRBV15 to TRBJ1-1; D is ambiguous. Between the trimmed V and J ends, which lost 4 bases and 3 bases, there was a span of 6 bases. This CDR3 is built from 12 residues. Germline assignment: CDR1 LNHNV and CDR2 YYDKDF (reference sequence). This CDR3 reads CATSNRHTEAFF. The CDR3 DNA reads as TGTGCCACCAGCAACCGTCACACTGAAGCTTTCTTT.

This rearrangement joins TRBV20-1 to TRBJ2-3, with D uncertain. Per the germline V gene, CDR1 is DFQATT and CDR2 is SNEGSKA (reference sequence). The CDR3 runs 14 residues. V was pared by 3 bases and J by 1 base, with 11 bases between. CDR3 sequence reads: CSARWRQGTDTQYF. CDR3 bases: TGCAGTGCTAGGTGGCGTCAGGGCACAGATACGCAGTATTTT.

The rearrangement uses TRBV28 and TRBJ2-3, with a weak D call TRBD1 (6 bases). Germline V gives CDR1 MDHEN, CDR2 SYDVKM. The germline V and J ends were trimmed by 2 bases and 5 bases, with 8 bases remaining between them. The CDR3 consists of 13 residues. CDR3 amino acids: CASSLQGQDTQYF. As DNA, the CDR3 is TGTGCCAGCAGTTTACAGGGACAAGATACGCAGTATTTT.

This clonotype was counted a few times. V gene TRBV25-1 combines with J gene TRBJ2-7; 7 bases agree with TRBD2. V gave up 5 bases and J gave up 2 bases; unmatched junction bases: 6. Germline V gene sequence: CDR1 MGHDK, CDR2 SYGVNS. This CDR3 is built from 14 residues. The chain's CDR3 is CASSIAGPTYEQYF. As DNA, the CDR3 is TGTGCCAGCAGTATAGCGGGTCCTACCTACGAGCAGTACTTC.

The CDR3 is CASSLGGASGRAYEQYF. In nucleotides, the CDR3 is TGTGCCAGCAGCTTAGGTGGAGCTAGCGGGAGGGCCTACGAGCAGTACTTC. The chain carries TRBV7-2 and TRBJ2-7, with 12 bases identical to TRBD2. CDR3 length: 17 amino acids. CDR1 and CDR2 from the germline V gene are SGHTA and FQGNSA. V trimming: 1 base; J trimming: 2 bases; junction bases outside the gene matches: 6.

The genes are TRBV28 and TRBJ2-7; D gene ambiguous. V was cut by 1 base and J by 0 bases, with 19 bases left in between. The germline CDR1 and CDR2 sequences are MDHEN and SYDVKM. There are 18 residues in the CDR3. This CDR3 is CASSLSAAQFFGSYEQYF. Here the CDR3 DNA reads TGTGCCAGCAGTTTATCGGCGGCTCAGTTCTTTGGCTCCTACGAGCAGTACTTC.

The chain combines TRBV28 with TRBJ2-7; 7 bases align to TRBD1. The trim removed 2 bases at V and 2 bases at J, leaving 3 bases unmatched. Germline-derived CDR1 and CDR2 are MDHEN and SYDVKM. The CDR3 loop spans 14 amino acids. The CDR3 sequence: CASSLDRDPYEQYF. In DNA, the CDR3 is TGTGCCAGCAGTTTAGACAGGGACCCCTACGAGCAGTACTTC.

V gene TRBV18 combines with J gene TRBJ2-3; 8 positions agree with TRBD2. This CDR3 spans 16 amino acids. Unmatched junction bases numbered 7, after V lost 2 bases and J lost 3 bases. Germline assignment: CDR1 KGHSH and CDR2 LQKENI. CDR3 protein: CASSPWELAVTDTQYF. The CDR3 bases are TGTGCCAGCTCACCATGGGAACTAGCGGTAACAGATACGCAGTATTTT.

Turning to this clonotype: A single base separates this from a much larger clone, so it may be a read error. The CDR3 loop is CATSESDTQYF. The CDR3 DNA sequence: TGTGCCACCAGTGAATCAGATACGCAGTATTTT. This chain connects TRBV24-1 to TRBJ2-3; D unclear. Trimming removed 4 bases at V and 4 bases at J, with 2 bases between. Germline assignment: CDR1 KGHDR and CDR2 SFDVKD. CDR3 length: 11 residues.

The table lists this clonotype with a count of one. The chain carries TRBV5-1 and TRBJ2-1; 10 nucleotides align to TRBD2. Germline assignment: CDR1 SGHRS and CDR2 YFSETQ. Losses at the gene ends were 4 bases for V and 6 bases for J; bases not matched to a gene: 7. The CDR3 extends over 15 amino acids. CDR3 region: CASSVTSGNPNEQFF. CDR3 DNA sequence: TGCGCCAGCAGCGTAACTAGCGGGAACCCCAATGAGCAGTTCTTC.

J is TRBJ1-5 and V is TRBV27; D possibly corresponds to TRBD1 (5 bases). Germline CDR1 is MNHEY and CDR2 is SMNVEV (reference sequence). V was shortened by 4 bases and J by 2 bases, with 18 bases between the two germline ends. There are 17 residues in the CDR3. CDR3 sequence reads: CASSSAIQGWGNQPQHF. CDR3 DNA sequence: TGTGCCAGCAGTTCTGCAATCCAGGGTTGGGGCAATCAGCCCCAGCATTTT.

A few counts support this clonotype. The chain is built from TRBV3-1 and TRBJ2-5; D remains ambiguous. V was clipped by 0 bases and J by 1 base, with 9 bases between them. The CDR3 is made up of 15 amino acids. Germline V gene data show CDR1 as LGHDT and CDR2 as YNNKEL (reference sequence). CDR3 sequence reads: CASSQDMAVQETQYF. The CDR3 DNA is TGTGCCAGCAGCCAAGATATGGCAGTCCAAGAGACCCAGTACTTC.

The CDR3 DNA reads TGTGCCAGCCGGGAAACCAACAAAAACATTCAGTACTTC. It yields the protein CASRETNKNIQYF. The rearrangement uses TRBV27 and TRBJ2-7, with D perhaps matching TRBD2 (5 bases). The J call may be in error: the DNA end matches TRBJ2-4 better. The CDR3 spans 13 residues. Germline V gives CDR1 MNHEY, CDR2 SMNVEV (reference sequence).

The rearrangement links TRBV7-2 to TRBJ2-1; TRBD1 might be the D (6 bases). The V end was cut by 6 bases, the J end by 6 bases, with 18 bases between. This CDR3 is built from 15 residues. Germline lookup yields CDR1 SGHTA and CDR2 FQGNSA. The CDR3 bases are TGTGCCAGCAGAAAGGGGCAGGGGCGGGTCAATGAGCAGTTCTTC. Protein product: CASRKGQGRVNEQFF.

As regards this clonotype: At one end, the junction sequence differs from germline, possibly due to a read error. The V gene is TRBV10-3, the J gene TRBJ2-3, with TRBD2 as a possible D gene (5 bases). Germline CDR1 is ENHRY and CDR2 is SYGVKD. The CDR3 is 16 residues long. CDR3 coding DNA: TGTGCCATCAGTGAGTCACCGGAGGAGACCGCAGATACGCTGTATTTT. Residues: CAISESPEETADTLYF.

With regard to this clonotype: Germline is not matched at one junction end, which may reflect a read error. This sequence joins TRBV3-1 and TRBJ2-2; 7 positions agree with TRBD2. The length of the CDR3 is 14 residues. CDR1 and CDR2 from the germline V gene are LGHDT and YNNKEL (reference sequence). CDR3 DNA sequence: TGTGCCAGCAGCCGGGACTACGTGACCGGGGAACTGTTTTTT. Translating gives CASSRDYVTGELFF.

This chain connects TRBV2 to TRBJ1-4; D gene uncertain. With 8 bases removed from V and 3 bases from J, the gap between germline ends came to 13 bases. This CDR3 contains 14 residues. Germline V lookup: CDR1 SNHLY, CDR2 FYNNEI. The CDR3 coding sequence is TGTGCCAGCGGGATGAGACGGGCTAATGAAAAACTGTTTTTT. Its protein is CASGMRRANEKLFF.

The chain couples TRBV7-2 to TRBJ2-7; 10 positions agree with TRBD2. This CDR3 has 15 residues. From germline, CDR1 is SGHTA and CDR2 FQGNSA. Trimming took 5 bases from V and 3 from J; bases not matched to a gene: 7. The CDR3 sequence: CASSTASGSHYEQYF. CDR3 nucleotide sequence: TGTGCCAGCAGCACCGCTAGCGGGAGTCACTACGAGCAGTACTTC.

The chain combines TRBV30 with TRBJ1-2; D ambiguous. V gave up 3 bases and J gave up 5 bases, with 4 bases separating them. The CDR3 contains 10 residues. Germline V gene lookup returns CDR1 GTSNPN and CDR2 SVGIG (reference sequence). The CDR3 sequence is CAWREYGYTF. In DNA, the CDR3 is TGTGCCTGGAGGGAGTATGGCTACACCTTC.

The gene calls are TRBV5-1 and TRBJ2-3; 8 bases align to TRBD2. The CDR3 sequence is 15 residues long. The V gene end was trimmed by 1 base and the J gene end by 5 bases; junction bases not matched to a gene: 6. Germline CDR1 is SGHRS and CDR2 is YFSETQ. CDR3 in amino acids: CASSLTAGVVDTQYF. For the CDR3, the DNA is TGCGCCAGCAGCTTGACAGCGGGAGTGGTAGATACGCAGTATTTT.

The chain is built from TRBV19 and TRBJ2-1; 8 bases map to TRBD2. The CDR3 covers 15 residues. Trimming cost V 6 bases and J 9 bases; bases outside gene matches: 13. Germline V gene lookup returns CDR1 LNHDA and CDR2 SQIVND (reference sequence). The CDR3 DNA follows: TGTGCCAGTAGAAGCCAGCGGGAGTCACGGAGTGAGCAGTTCTTC. This encodes CASRSQRESRSEQFF.

This clonotype was counted only a few times. CDR3 protein: CASSQGQVANTGELFF. Here the CDR3 DNA reads TGCGCCAGCAGCCAGGGACAGGTAGCGAACACCGGGGAGCTGTTTTTT. The rearrangement links TRBV4-3 to TRBJ2-2, with 8 bases matching TRBD1. This CDR3 is 16 amino acids long. The V segment lost 3 bases and the J segment 0 bases; nucleotides outside the gene matches: 3. Germline lookup yields CDR1 LGHNA and CDR2 YSLEER.

The V and J genes are TRBV10-2 and TRBJ2-4; D may correspond to TRBD1 or TRBD2 (5 bases each). This CDR3 spans 16 amino acids. Germline V gene data show CDR1 as WSHSY and CDR2 as SAAADI. Trimming cost V 6 bases and J 0 bases, with 15 bases left between them. The CDR3 here is CASRYPGRLAKNIQYF. CDR3 coding DNA: TGCGCCAGCAGGTATCCGGGACGCCTAGCCAAAAACATTCAGTACTTC.

The chain has TRBV9 and TRBJ2-7; D is undetermined. The V end lost 0 bases, the J end lost 3 bases, and 13 bases lay between the germline ends. The CDR3 sequence is 15 residues long. Germline V gene sequence: CDR1 SGDLS, CDR2 YYNGEE. CDR3 sequence (DNA): TGTGCCAGCAGCGTAGGCGGAAGCAGGAACTACGAGCAGTACTTC. Its protein product is CASSVGGSRNYEQYF.

CDR3: CATRTLSGANVLTF. CDR3 nucleotides: TGTGCCACCAGGACGCTCTCTGGGGCCAACGTCCTGACTTTC. The V and J genes are TRBV28 and TRBJ2-6, with D unresolved. V dropped 10 bases and J dropped 0 bases, with 10 bases sitting between them. The CDR3 consists of 14 residues. Germline V CDR1 and CDR2: MDHEN, SYDVKM. Supplemented by reference TRBV28 and TRBJ2-6, the full variable domain reads DVKVTQSSRYLVKRTGEKVFLECVQDMDHENMFWYRQDPGLGLRLIYFSYDVKMKEKGDIPEGYSVSREKKERFSLILESASTNQTSMYLCATRTLSGANVLTFGAGSRLTVL.

With respect to this clonotype: The germline gene is not matched at one end of the junction; a read error may be the cause. CDR3 protein: CASSYSGTGGYNEQYF. The DNA of the CDR3 is TGTGCCAGCAGCTACTCGGGGACAGGGGGCTACAATGAGCAGTACTTC. This chain links TRBV6-6 with TRBJ2-5; 12 bases agree with TRBD1. The CDR3 consists of 16 residues. Germline CDR1 reads MNHNY; CDR2 reads SVGAGI (reference sequence).

V and J are TRBV9 and TRBJ2-3; 7 bases are a match to TRBD2. Germline V CDR1 and CDR2: SGDLS, YYNGEE. Unmatched junction bases numbered 10, after V lost 4 bases and J lost 2 bases. This CDR3 has 16 amino acids. DNA for the CDR3: TGTGCCAGCAGCCCCCGTGCGAGCGGGATCACAGATACGCAGTATTTT. Translated: CASSPRASGITDTQYF.

This clonotype was detected ten times or more. The rearrangement uses TRBV27 and TRBJ1-2, with a weak D call TRBD1 (5 bases). V gave up 7 bases and J gave up 4 bases, with 13 bases separating them. This CDR3 spans 13 amino acids. The germline V gene has CDR1 MNHEY and CDR2 SMNVEV (reference sequence). The CDR3 spells CASTPGQGYGYTF. The CDR3, as DNA: TGTGCCAGCACCCCGGGGCAAGGCTATGGCTACACCTTC.

The rearrangement joins TRBV21-1 to TRBJ2-4; TRBD1 is taken as the D call from the table, unchecked against the DNA. TRBV21-1 is tagged as a pseudogene. The CDR3 sequence is 14 residues long. The CDR3 loop reads CASSRDLAKNIQYF. CDR3 in DNA: TGTGCCAGCAGCAGGGACCTAGCCAAAAACATTCAGTACTTC.

This chain connects TRBV9 to TRBJ1-2; D not resolved. The V gene lost 2 bases and the J gene lost 7 bases, with 12 bases spanning the gap. This CDR3 has 13 residues. From germline, CDR1 is SGDLS and CDR2 YYNGEE. The CDR3 here is CASSVNRSSGYTF. The CDR3 DNA is TGTGCCAGCAGCGTGAATCGGAGCAGTGGCTACACCTTC.

A few counts support this clonotype. V and J are TRBV20-1 and TRBJ2-5, with 7 bases lining up with TRBD1. Near its end, the DNA agrees better with TRBJ2-7, so the J call may be wrong. Per germline, CDR1 DFQATT and CDR2 SNEGSKA (reference sequence). There are 13 residues in the CDR3. The CDR3 spells CSARDWQGVEQYF. The CDR3 coding sequence is TGCAGTGCTAGAGATTGGCAGGGGGTCGAGCAGTACTTC.

The V gene is TRBV7-9, the J gene TRBJ1-5; a weak D match, TRBD1 (6 bases). The CDR3 totals 15 residues. Trimming cost V 3 bases and J 4 bases, with 13 bases left between them. Per the germline V gene, CDR1 is SEHNR and CDR2 is FQNEAQ (reference sequence). The CDR3 nucleotides are TGTGCCAGCAGCTTGGGGGCAGGTGCAAATCAGCCCCAGCATTTT. Translation: CASSLGAGANQPQHF. Based on the CDR3 plus reference TRBV7-9 and TRBJ1-5, the full variable domain is DTGVSQNPRHKITKRGQNVTFRCDPISEHNRLYWYRQTLGQGPEFLTYFQNEAQLEKSRLLSDRFSAERPKGSFSTLEIQRTEQGDSAMYLCASSLGAGANQPQHFGDGTRLSIL.